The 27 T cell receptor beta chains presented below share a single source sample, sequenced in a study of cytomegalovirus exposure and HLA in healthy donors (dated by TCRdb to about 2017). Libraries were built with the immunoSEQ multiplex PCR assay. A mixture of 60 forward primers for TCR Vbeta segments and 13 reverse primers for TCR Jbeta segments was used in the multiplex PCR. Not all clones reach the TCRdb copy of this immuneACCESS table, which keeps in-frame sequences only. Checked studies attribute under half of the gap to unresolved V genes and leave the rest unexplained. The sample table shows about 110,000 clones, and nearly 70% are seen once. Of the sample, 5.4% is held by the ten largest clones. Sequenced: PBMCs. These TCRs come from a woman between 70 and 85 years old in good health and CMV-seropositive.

The CDR3 coding sequence is TGTGCCAGCGGAACAGGGGGAGGGAACTACTACAATGAGCAGTTCTTC. Its protein product is CASGTGGGNYYNEQFF. The rearrangement joins TRBV5-4 to TRBJ2-1; a possible D gene is TRBD1 (8 bases). CDR1 and CDR2 from the germline V gene are SGHNT and YYREEE (reference sequence). V was pared by 7 bases and J by 3 bases, with 20 bases between. There are 16 residues in the CDR3.

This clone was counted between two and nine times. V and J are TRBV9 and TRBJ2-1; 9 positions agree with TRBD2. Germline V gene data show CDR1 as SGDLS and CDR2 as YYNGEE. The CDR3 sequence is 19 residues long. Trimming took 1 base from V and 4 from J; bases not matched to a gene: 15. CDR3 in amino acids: CASSVRLAGNEKPYNEQFF. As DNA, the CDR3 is TGTGCCAGCAGCGTAAGGCTAGCGGGGAACGAAAAACCTTACAATGAGCAGTTCTTC.

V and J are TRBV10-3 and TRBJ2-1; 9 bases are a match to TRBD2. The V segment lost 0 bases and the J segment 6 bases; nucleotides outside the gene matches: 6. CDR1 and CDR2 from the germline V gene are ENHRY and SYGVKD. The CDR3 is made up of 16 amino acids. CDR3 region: CAISESGGGAGNEQFF. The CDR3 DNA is TGTGCCATCAGTGAGTCAGGCGGGGGGGCCGGCAATGAGCAGTTCTTC.

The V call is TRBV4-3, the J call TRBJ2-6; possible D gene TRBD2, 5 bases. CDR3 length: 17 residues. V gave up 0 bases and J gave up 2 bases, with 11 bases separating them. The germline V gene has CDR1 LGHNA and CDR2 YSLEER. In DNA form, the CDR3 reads TGCGCCAGCAGCCAAGATCGATCCGGGGCTGGGGCCAACGTCCTGACTTTC. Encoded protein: CASSQDRSGAGANVLTF.

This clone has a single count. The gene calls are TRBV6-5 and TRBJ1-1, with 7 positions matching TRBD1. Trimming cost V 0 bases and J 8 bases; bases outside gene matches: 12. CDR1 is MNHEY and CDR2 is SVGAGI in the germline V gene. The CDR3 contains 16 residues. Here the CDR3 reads CASSYSFPGTDLEAFF. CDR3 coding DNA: TGTGCCAGCAGTTACTCCTTCCCCGGGACAGACTTGGAAGCTTTCTTT.

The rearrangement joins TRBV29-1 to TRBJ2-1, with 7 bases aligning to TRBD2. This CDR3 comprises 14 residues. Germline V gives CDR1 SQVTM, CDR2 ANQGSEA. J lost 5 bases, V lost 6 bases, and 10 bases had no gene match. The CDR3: CSVNTVGGDNEQFF. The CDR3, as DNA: TGCAGCGTCAATACAGTGGGGGGGGACAATGAGCAGTTCTTC.

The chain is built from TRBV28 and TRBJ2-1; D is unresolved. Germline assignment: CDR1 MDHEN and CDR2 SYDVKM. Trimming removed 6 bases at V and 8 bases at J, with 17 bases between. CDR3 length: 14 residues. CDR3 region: CASSIAQSGYEQFF. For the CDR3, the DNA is TGTGCCAGCAGCATTGCCCAAAGTGGCTATGAGCAGTTCTTC.

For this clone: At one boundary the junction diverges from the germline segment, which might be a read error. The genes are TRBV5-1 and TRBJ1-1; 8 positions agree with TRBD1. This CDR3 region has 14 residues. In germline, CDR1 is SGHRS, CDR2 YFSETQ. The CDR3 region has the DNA TGCGCCAGCAGCCGACAGGGGATGAACGCTGAAGCTTTCTTT. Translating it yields CASSRQGMNAEAFF.

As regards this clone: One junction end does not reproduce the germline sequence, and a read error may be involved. Here the CDR3 DNA reads TGTGCCAGCATTGAACAGGGACTTAGGGATACGCAGTATTTT. It codes for CASIEQGLRDTQYF. This chain joins TRBV6-1 and TRBJ2-3, with D perhaps matching TRBD1 or TRBD2 (6 bases each). The germline V gene encodes CDR1 MNHNS and CDR2 SASEGT. CDR3 length: 14 amino acids.

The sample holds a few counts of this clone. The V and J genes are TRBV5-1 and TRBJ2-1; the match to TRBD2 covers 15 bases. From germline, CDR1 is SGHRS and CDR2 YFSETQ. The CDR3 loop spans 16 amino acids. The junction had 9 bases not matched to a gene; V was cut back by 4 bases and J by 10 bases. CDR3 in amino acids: CASSPGLAGGPGEQFF. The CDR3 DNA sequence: TGCGCCAGCAGCCCCGGACTAGCGGGGGGGCCAGGGGAGCAGTTCTTC.

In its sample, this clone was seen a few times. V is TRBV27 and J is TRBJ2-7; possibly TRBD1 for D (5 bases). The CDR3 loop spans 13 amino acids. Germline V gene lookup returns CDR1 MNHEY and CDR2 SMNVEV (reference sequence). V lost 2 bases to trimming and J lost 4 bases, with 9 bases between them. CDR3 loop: CASSLLQGYEQYF. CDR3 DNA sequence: TGTGCCAGCAGTTTACTCCAGGGTTACGAGCAGTACTTC.

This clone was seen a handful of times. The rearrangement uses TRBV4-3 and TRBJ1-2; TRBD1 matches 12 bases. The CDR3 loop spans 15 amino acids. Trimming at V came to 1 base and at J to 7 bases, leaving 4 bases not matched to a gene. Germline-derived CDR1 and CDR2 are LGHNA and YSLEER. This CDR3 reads CASSQVGQGAGGYTF. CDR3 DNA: TGCGCCAGCAGCCAAGTGGGACAGGGGGCGGGTGGCTACACCTTC.

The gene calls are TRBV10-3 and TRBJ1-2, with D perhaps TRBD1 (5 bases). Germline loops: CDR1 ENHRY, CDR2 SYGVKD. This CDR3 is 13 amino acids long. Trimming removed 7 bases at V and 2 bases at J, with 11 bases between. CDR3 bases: TGTGCCATCACCCCACAGGAGAACTATGGCTACACCTTC. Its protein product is CAITPQENYGYTF.

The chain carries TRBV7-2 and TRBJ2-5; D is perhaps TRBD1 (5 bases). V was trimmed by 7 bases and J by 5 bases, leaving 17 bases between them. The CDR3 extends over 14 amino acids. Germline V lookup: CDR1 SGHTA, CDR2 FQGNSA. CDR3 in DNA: TGTGCCAGCACTGAAGGGGTTAAAGAGGAGACCCAGTACTTC. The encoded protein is CASTEGVKEETQYF.

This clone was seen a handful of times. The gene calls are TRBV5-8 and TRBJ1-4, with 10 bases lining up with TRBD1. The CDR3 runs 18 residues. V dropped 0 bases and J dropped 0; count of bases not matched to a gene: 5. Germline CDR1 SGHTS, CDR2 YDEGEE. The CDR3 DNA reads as TGTGCCAGCAGCTTGGGACAGGGGGCCCTTGCAACTAATGAAAAACTGTTTTTT. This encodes CASSLGQGALATNEKLFF.

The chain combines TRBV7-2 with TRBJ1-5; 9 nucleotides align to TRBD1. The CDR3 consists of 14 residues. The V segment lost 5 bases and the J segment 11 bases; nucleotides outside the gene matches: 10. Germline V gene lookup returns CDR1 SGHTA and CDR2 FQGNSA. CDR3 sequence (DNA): TGTGCCAGCAGCCCGGGACAGGGCCCAAGGGCCCAGCATTTT. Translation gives CASSPGQGPRAQHF.

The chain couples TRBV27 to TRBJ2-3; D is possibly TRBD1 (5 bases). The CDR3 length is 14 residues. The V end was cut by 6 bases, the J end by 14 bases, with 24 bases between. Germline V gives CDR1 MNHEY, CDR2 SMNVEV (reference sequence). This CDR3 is CASRLRQMDEVPYF. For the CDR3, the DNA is TGTGCCAGCAGACTAAGACAGATGGATGAGGTGCCGTATTTT.

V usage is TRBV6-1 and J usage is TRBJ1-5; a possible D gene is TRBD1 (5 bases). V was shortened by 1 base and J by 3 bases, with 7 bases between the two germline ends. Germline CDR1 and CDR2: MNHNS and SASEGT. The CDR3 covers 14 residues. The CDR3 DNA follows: TGTGCCAGCAGTGAAGGACAGCCCAATCAGCCCCAGCATTTT. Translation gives CASSEGQPNQPQHF.

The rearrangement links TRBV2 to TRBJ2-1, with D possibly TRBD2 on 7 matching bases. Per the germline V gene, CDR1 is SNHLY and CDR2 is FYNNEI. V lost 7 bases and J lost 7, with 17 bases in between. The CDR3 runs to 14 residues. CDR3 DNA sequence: TGTGCCAGCACTGGGAGGGGGTCTACGAATGAGCAGTTCTTC. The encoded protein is CASTGRGSTNEQFF.

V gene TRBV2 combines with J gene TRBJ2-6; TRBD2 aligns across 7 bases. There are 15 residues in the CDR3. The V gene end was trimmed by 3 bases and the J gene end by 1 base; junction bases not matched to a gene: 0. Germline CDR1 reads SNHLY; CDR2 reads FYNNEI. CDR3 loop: CASSEGGSGANVLTF. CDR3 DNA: TGTGCCAGCAGTGAGGGGGGGTCTGGGGCCAACGTCCTGACTTTC. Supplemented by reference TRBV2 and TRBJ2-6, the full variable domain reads EPEVTQTPSHQVTQMGQEVILRCVPISNHLYFYWYRQILGQKVEFLVSFYNNEISEKSEIFDDQFSVERPDGSNFTLKIRSTKLEDSAMYFCASSEGGSGANVLTFGAGSRLTVL.

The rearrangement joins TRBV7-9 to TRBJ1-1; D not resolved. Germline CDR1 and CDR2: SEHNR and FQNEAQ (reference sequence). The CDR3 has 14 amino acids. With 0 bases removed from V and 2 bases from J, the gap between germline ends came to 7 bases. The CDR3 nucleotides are TGTGCCAGCAGCTTAGCGGTCCTAAACACTGAAGCTTTCTTT. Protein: CASSLAVLNTEAFF.

The DNA of the CDR3 is TGTGCCGTTTCCTCGGGGGACCAAGAGACCCAGTACTTC. The encoded protein is CAVSSGDQETQYF. The gene calls are TRBV10-3 and TRBJ2-5; TRBD2 is a possible D gene (6 bases). Germline-derived CDR1 and CDR2 are ENHRY and SYGVKD. The CDR3 loop spans 13 amino acids. V was pared by 11 bases and J by 0 bases, with 13 bases between.

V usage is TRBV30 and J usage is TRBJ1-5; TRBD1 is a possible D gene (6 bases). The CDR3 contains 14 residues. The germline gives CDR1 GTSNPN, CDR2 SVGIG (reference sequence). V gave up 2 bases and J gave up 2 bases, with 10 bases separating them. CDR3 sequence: CAWSRQVGNQPQHF. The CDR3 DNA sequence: TGTGCCTGGAGTAGACAGGTGGGCAATCAGCCCCAGCATTTT.

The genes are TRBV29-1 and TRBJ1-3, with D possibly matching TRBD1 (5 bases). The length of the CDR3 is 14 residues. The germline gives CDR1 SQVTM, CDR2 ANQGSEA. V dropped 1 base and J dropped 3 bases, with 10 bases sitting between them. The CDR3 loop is CSVEVGAGGNTIYF. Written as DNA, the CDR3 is TGCAGCGTTGAAGTAGGGGCTGGTGGAAACACCATATATTTT. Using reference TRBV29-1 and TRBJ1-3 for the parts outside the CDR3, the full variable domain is SAVISQKPSRDICQRGTSLTIQCQVDSQVTMMFWYRQQPGQSLTLIATANQGSEATYESGFVIDKFPISRPNLTFSTLTVSNMSPEDSSIYLCSVEVGAGGNTIYFGEGSWLTVV.

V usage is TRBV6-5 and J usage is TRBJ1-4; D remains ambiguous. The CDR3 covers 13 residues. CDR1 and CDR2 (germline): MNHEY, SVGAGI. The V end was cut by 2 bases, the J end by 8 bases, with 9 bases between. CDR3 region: CASSYQRKEKLFF. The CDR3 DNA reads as TGTGCCAGCAGTTACCAGAGGAAGGAAAAACTGTTTTTT.

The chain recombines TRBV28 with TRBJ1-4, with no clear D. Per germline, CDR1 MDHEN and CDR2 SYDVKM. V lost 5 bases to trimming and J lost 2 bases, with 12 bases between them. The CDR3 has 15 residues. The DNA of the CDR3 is TGTGCCAGCAGTCCGATAGGGAGCACTAATGAAAAACTGTTTTTT. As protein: CASSPIGSTNEKLFF.

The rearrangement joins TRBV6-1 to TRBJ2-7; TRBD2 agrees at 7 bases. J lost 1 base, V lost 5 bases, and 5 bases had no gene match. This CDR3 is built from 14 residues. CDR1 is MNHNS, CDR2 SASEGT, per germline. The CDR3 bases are TGTGCCAGCAGTAGCGGGGTCCCTTCCTACGAGCAGTACTTC. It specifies CASSSGVPSYEQYF.